This T cell receptor (beta chain) was retrieved from a study of Tregs in tolerant kidney transplant recipients (dated by TCRdb to the late 2010s). About the study as a whole: The study applied TCRbeta sequencing to find donor-specific regulatory T cells before combined kidney and bone marrow transplantation and then followed those same cells after transplant. Several methods of expanding Tregs specific for an allogeneic donor were compared by TCRbeta repertoire sequencing in a few healthy controls.

This clone was observed a handful of times. Its antigen remains undetermined. No much larger clonotype is one base removed from it; base qualities were not supplied. Unstimulated Tregs (CD4+CD25+CD127-), CD4+ non-Tregs (CD4+CD25-), CD4 and CD8 cells were FACS-sorted from thawed PBMCs. Healthy control blood was obtained either as purchased buffy coats or from healthy volunteers. Healthy control blood was processed to PBMCs with a Ficoll density gradient and then cryopreserved, whereas patient PBMCs were collected both before and after transplant. The germline V gene gives CDR1 as SGHAT and CDR2 as FQNNGV. V gives up 3 bases and J gives up 5 bases, and the segment between their germline ends measures 8 bases. The CDR3 covers 13 residues, taking in both the cysteine and the phenylalanine. The entry retains the CDR3 DNA only, 39 bases that are in frame from base 1. For TCRbeta CDR3 sequencing, genomic DNA from the sorted cells was extracted using the QIAGEN DNeasy Blood and Tissue Kit. High-throughput TCRbeta CDR3 sequencing was carried out commercially through immunoSEQ, with PCR amplification with bias correction and internal controls included. As for the original processing: A unique productive TCRbeta sequence was defined by the CDR3 nucleotide sequence when primers matched, and otherwise by the CDR3 amino acid sequence together with the Vbeta and Jbeta genes. To correct for sorting error, sequences found in more than one sorted population at a frequency ratio of 2:1 or less were discarded, and the remaining shared sequences were assigned to the population with the higher frequency. Donor-reactive sequences were defined as at least 5-fold expanded in CFSE-low cells versus unstimulated cells, with frequency of at least 0.01% in CFSE-low cells. Jensen-Shannon divergence, calculated on the top 100 TCRbeta sequences ranked by frequency, was used to quantify repertoire divergence. For any sample with multiple sequencing runs, sorting error was corrected in each run separately before the runs were pooled. The source is immuneACCESS, and TCRdb retained only in-frame sequences with V and J called. Part of the clones is not carried over; for the studies checked, unresolved V genes explain less than half of this, and the remainder is unexplained. V, J and clone size are those of that table, while D and trimming were read from the DNA. This sample holds under 300,000 clones; 84% were observed only once. The ten biggest clones cover less than 0.75% of the sample.

What the study reported, not specific to this receptor: Biological reproducibility was not examined directly, but technical replication error appeared to be minimal. The study was limited by small patient numbers, and the findings need validation in larger populations and under other immunosuppression protocols. Expanding Tregs with activated donor B cells appeared to identify the most biologically relevant and donor-specific TCRbeta repertoire.

The TCR originated in a human donor in good health. Specimen: CD4+ T cells from blood. Recombination linked TRBV11-2 to TRBJ2-1; TRBD1 is a possible D gene, resting on 6 matching bases. The CDR3 is CASSLDRHNEQFF. The DNA sequence reads TGTGCCAGCAGCTTGGACAGACACAATGAGCAGTTCTTC.